This T cell receptor beta chain was retrieved from a study of cytomegalovirus exposure and HLA in healthy donors. Study-wide context: Falling in the Caucasian-associated ancestry cluster were approximately 84% of approximately 410 genotyped donors.

General observations from the study: The investigators catalogued 164 TCR beta chains as cytomegalovirus-associated. Across all donors, roughly uniform sequencing depth was an assumption of the presence/absence analyses. Most TCR sequences showed up rarely, but some public TCRs showed up in many donors.

PCR employed 60 Vbeta and 13 Jbeta primers. Only in-frame clones appear in the TCRdb table, and some are missing; sequencing was by immunoSEQ multiplex PCR. Of approximately 190,000 clones listed, roughly four fifths are singletons. There are 17 residues in the CDR3. Germline CDR1 and CDR2: SGHTA and FQGNSA. J lost 6 bases, V lost 2 bases, and 11 bases had no gene match. Of note for this clone: The antigen remains undetermined.

This chain joins TRBV7-2 and TRBJ2-1, with 9 nucleotides matching TRBD2. This TCR came from a woman between 18 and 30 years old in good health and CMV-seronegative. Source material: PBMCs. CDR3 sequence: CASSLTPLAGPGNEQFF. The CDR3 DNA reads TGTGCCAGCAGCTTAACACCCCTAGCGGGGCCGGGCAATGAGCAGTTCTTC.